The rows below give T cell receptor beta chains drawn from one sample of a study of T cells expressing NK-cell markers. Reanalyzing the 5' RACE reads, TCRdb keeps one entry per CDR3 protein, without DNA. Found here are around 110,000 distinct CDR3 sequences; the top ten clones hold less than 20%. Specimen: blood T cells: a sorted CD56 or NKG2C T cell subset, CD4+ or CD8+ T cells, or bulk PBMC T cells (not recorded which). The receptor set was obtained from a woman aged 18 to 75 in good health. The CDR3 runs from the conserved cysteine through the conserved F or W. The order of the fields is V gene, J gene, CDR3 length, CDR3 protein.

>TRBV6-5|TRBJ2-2|13
CASSWASGVSVFF
>TRBV20-1|TRBJ1-1|14
CSADPGRVDTEAFF
>TRBV4-1|TRBJ2-2|16
CASSQRTSWATGELFF
>TRBV6-6|TRBJ2-1|13
CASSPYSYNEQFF
>TRBV5-6|TRBJ2-5|14
CASSWPGRQETQYF
>TRBV4-3|TRBJ2-7|15
CASSQDAGHLYEQYF
>TRBV19|TRBJ2-3|13
CASSMSWEYTQYF
>TRBV19|TRBJ2-1|15
CASSYGDTEFNEQFF
>TRBV20-1|TRBJ2-1|18
CSVWGRASSRNTYNEQFF
>TRBV29-1|TRBJ2-3|13
CSVDEGRTDTQYF
>TRBV12-3/TRBV12-4|TRBJ2-7|13
CASSWGTTYEQYF
>TRBV20-1|TRBJ1-6|12
CSAWGNEEPLHF
>TRBV6-2/TRBV6-3|TRBJ2-7|12
CASRSLNYEQYF
>TRBV11-1|TRBJ2-1|18
CASSPSPGTVVSYNEQFF
>TRBV3-1|TRBJ2-1|12
CAGSQATDEQFF
>TRBV28|TRBJ2-1|13
CASLAGVYNEQFF
>TRBV5-6|TRBJ1-5|14
CASSLGQNNQPQHF
>TRBV7-8|TRBJ2-3|14
CASTRVGSTDTQYF
>TRBV7-9|TRBJ2-7|17
CASSLALPSGDSYEQYF
>TRBV5-1|TRBJ2-1|16
CASSLLAGGEWDEQFF
>TRBV5-4|TRBJ2-2|16
CASSVSGTGSTGELFF
>TRBV12-3/TRBV12-4|TRBJ2-3|16
CASGGLAGGWTDTQYF
>TRBV2|TRBJ2-7|14
CASSVSGRPYEQYF
>TRBV6-2/TRBV6-3|TRBJ2-3|21
CASSYGGSQDSLAGNGDTQYF
>TRBV5-4|TRBJ2-3|16
CASSKEVDTWGDTQYF
>TRBV4-3|TRBJ2-1|17
CASSQDWTGGIYNEQFF
>TRBV12-3/TRBV12-4|TRBJ1-1|15
CASSLVPKQNTEAFF
>TRBV4-3|TRBJ2-1|15
CASSPILAGGHEQFF
>TRBV7-6|TRBJ1-6|11
CASSPTSPLHF
>TRBV5-1|TRBJ1-1|18
CASSLFPPSSALNTEAFF
>TRBV7-9|TRBJ1-1|12
CASSSGAVEAFF
>TRBV29-1|TRBJ2-7|13
CSVEEVESYEQYF
>TRBV10-3|TRBJ2-1|15
CAISESKGYYNEQFF
>TRBV12-3/TRBV12-4|TRBJ2-1|13
CASMGSSYNEQFF
>TRBV2|TRBJ1-5|14
CASSGDRSNQPQHF
>TRBV5-5|TRBJ1-5|16
CASSLSTGGSGQPQHF
>TRBV6-1|TRBJ1-4|16
CASSPHWGGTNEKLFF
>TRBV4-1|TRBJ2-1|13
CASSQDRGWEQFF
>TRBV18|TRBJ1-2|14
CASSPPTIQYGYTF
>TRBV29-1|TRBJ2-1|13
CSVEDGTFLGQFF
>TRBV5-6|TRBJ1-6|15
CASSLRRSYNSPLHF
>TRBV20-1|TRBJ2-7|13
CSAREGGSHEQYF
>TRBV12-3/TRBV12-4|TRBJ2-1|17
CASSFEAGGPPYNEQFF
>TRBV5-1|TRBJ1-5|15
CASSLEAGYNQPQHF
>TRBV5-1|TRBJ1-2|14
CASSFGTGTGGYTF
>TRBV7-2|TRBJ2-7|11
CASSLTHEQYF
>TRBV29-1|TRBJ2-5|12
CSVEGNRDRGFF
>TRBV24-1|TRBJ1-1|15
CATSDSSGNPTEAFF
>TRBV20-1|TRBJ1-2|14
CSARSDPRDGGYTF
>TRBV13|TRBJ2-1|13
CASSSDGDFEQFF
>TRBV7-6|TRBJ1-1|17
CASSSTPGTGLNTEAFF
>TRBV11-2|TRBJ2-5|13
CASSLVTGETQYF
>TRBV29-1|TRBJ2-1|16
CSVEATQGTAYNEQFF
>TRBV5-6|TRBJ2-1|12
CASSLDLNEQFF
>TRBV28|TRBJ2-3|16
CASSRRGLPITDTQYF
>TRBV27|TRBJ2-7|15
CASSLSAQQLYEQYF
>TRBV10-2|TRBJ2-3|11
CASSESLTEYF
>TRBV20-1|TRBJ1-2|16
CSAATPLTGEGYGYTF
>TRBV20-1|TRBJ2-3|14
CSARGLLTTDTQYF
>TRBV18|TRBJ2-1|16
CASSPPGDPSYNEQFF